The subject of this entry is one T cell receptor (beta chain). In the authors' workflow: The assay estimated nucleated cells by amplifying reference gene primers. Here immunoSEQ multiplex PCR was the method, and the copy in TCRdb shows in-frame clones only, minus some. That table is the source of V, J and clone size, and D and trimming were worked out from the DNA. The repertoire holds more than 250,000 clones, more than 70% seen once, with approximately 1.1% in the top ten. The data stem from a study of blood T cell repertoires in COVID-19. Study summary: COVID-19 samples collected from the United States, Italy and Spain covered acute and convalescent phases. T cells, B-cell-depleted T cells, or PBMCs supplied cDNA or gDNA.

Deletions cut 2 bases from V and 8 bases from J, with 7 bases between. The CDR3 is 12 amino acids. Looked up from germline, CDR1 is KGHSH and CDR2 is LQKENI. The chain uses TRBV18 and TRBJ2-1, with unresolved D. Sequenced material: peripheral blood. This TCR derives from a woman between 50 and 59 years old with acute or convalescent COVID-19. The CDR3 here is CASSPSTDEQFF. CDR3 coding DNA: TGTGCCAGCTCACCATCTACGGATGAGCAGTTCTTC.